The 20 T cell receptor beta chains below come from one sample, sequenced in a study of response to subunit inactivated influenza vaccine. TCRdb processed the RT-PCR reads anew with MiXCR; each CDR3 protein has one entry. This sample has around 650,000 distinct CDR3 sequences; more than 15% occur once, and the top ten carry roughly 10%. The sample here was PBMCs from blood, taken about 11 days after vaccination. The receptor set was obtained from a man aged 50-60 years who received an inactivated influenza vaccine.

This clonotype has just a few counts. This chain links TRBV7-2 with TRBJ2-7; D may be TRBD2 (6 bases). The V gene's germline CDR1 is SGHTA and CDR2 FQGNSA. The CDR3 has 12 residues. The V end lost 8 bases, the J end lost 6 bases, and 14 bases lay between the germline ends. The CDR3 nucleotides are TGTGCCAGCGCTTGGGCTAGCGCCGAGCAGTACTTC. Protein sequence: CASAWASAEQYF. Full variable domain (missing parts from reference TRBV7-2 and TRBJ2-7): GAGVSQSPSNKVTEKGKDVELRCDPISGHTALYWYRQSLGQGLEFLIYFQGNSAPDKSGLPSDRFSAERTGGSVSTLTIQRTQQEDSAVYLCASAWASAEQYFGPGTRLTVT.

DNA of the CDR3: TGTGCCAGCAGCTCCCGCCTTAAGCGGAATGAGCAGTTCTTC. As protein: CASSSRLKRNEQFF. The chain combines TRBV7-9 with TRBJ2-1; D might be TRBD2 (5 bases). Germline CDR1 SEHNR, CDR2 FQNEAQ (reference sequence). Trimming shortened V by 4 bases and J by 7 bases, and 14 bases separated the two germline ends. The CDR3 sequence is 14 residues long.

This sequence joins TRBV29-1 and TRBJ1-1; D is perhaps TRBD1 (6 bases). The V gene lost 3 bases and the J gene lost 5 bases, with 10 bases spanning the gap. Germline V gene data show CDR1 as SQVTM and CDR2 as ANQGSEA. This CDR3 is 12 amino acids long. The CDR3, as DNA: TGCAGCGTTGACACAGGGTCTACTGAAGCTTTCTTT. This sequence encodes CSVDTGSTEAFF.

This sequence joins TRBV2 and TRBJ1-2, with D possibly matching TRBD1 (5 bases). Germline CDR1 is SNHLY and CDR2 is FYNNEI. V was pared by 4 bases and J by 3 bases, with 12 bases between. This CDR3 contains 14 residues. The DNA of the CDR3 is TGTGCCAGCAGTGGGTCGACAGTATACTATGGCTACACCTTC. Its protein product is CASSGSTVYYGYTF.

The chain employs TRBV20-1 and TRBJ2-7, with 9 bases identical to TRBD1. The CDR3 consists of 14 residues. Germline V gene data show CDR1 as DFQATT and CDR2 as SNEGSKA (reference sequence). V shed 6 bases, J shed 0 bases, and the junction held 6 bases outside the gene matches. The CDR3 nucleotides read TGCAGTGCCGGAGGGACAGGGCTCTCCTACGAGCAGTACTTC. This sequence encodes CSAGGTGLSYEQYF.

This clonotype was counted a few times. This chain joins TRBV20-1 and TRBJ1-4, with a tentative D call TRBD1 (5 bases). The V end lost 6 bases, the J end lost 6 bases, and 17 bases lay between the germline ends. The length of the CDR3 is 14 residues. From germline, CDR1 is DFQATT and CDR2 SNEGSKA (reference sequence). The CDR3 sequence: CSAWARGAYEKLFF. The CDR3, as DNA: TGCAGTGCGTGGGCTCGCGGGGCGTATGAAAAACTGTTTTTT.

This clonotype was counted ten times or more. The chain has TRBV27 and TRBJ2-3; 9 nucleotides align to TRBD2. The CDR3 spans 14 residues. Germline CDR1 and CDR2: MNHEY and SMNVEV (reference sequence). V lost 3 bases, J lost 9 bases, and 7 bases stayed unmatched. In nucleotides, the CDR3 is TGTGCCAGCAGTTTGACTAGCGGCCTAGGGACGCAGTATTTT. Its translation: CASSLTSGLGTQYF.

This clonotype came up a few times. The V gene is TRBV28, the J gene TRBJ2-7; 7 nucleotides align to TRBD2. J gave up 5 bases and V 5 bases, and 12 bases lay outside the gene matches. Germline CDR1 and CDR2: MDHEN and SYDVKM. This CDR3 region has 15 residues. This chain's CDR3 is CASSLAGAGVHEQYF. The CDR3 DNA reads TGTGCCAGCAGTCTCGCCGGTGCGGGAGTCCACGAGCAGTACTTC.

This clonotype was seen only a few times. This CDR3 is CAISESSGGTGRGTDTQYF. CDR3 DNA sequence: TGTGCCATCAGTGAGTCCTCGGGGGGAACAGGGAGAGGCACAGATACGCAGTATTTT. J is TRBJ2-3 and V is TRBV10-3; weak D call: TRBD2 (7 bases). Germline lookup yields CDR1 ENHRY and CDR2 SYGVKD. The CDR3 totals 19 residues. Trimming removed 0 bases from V and 1 base from J, with 20 bases in between.

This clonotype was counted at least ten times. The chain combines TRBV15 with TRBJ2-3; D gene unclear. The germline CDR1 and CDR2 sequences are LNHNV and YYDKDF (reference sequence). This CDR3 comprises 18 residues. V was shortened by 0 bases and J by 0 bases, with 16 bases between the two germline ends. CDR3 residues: CATSRDLWILQSTDTQYF. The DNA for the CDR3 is TGTGCCACCAGCAGAGATCTCTGGATCCTTCAAAGCACAGATACGCAGTATTTT. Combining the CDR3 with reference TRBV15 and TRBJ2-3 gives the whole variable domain DAMVIQNPRYQVTQFGKPVTLSCSQTLNHNVMYWYQQKSSQAPKLLFHYYDKDFNNEADTPDNFQSRRPNTSFCFLDIRSPGLGDTAMYLCATSRDLWILQSTDTQYFGPGTRLTVL.

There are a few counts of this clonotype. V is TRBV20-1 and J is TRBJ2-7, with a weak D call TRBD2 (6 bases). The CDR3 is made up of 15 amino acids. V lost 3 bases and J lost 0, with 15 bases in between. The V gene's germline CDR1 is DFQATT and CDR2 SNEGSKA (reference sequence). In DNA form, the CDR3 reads TGCAGTGCTAGGGTTTTTAGCGGATACTCCTACGAGCAGTACTTC. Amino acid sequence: CSARVFSGYSYEQYF.

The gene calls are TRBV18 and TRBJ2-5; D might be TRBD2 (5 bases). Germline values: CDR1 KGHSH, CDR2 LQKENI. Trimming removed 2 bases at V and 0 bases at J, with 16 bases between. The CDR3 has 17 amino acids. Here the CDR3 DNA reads TGTGCCAGCTCACCAGAAGCGGCGGCCAGGTACCAAGAGACCCAGTACTTC. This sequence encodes CASSPEAAARYQETQYF.

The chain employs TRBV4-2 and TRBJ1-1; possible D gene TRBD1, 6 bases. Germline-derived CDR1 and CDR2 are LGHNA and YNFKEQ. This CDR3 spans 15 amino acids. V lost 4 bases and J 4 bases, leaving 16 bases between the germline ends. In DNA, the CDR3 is TGTGCCAGCAGCCCAAAAACGGGGGGGCTCACTGAAGCTTTCTTT. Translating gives CASSPKTGGLTEAFF.

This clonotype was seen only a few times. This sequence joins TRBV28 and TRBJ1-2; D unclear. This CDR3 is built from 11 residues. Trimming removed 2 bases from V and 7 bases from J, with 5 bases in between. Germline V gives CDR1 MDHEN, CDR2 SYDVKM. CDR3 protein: CASSLSGGYTF. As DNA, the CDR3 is TGTGCCAGCAGTTTAAGTGGTGGCTACACCTTC.

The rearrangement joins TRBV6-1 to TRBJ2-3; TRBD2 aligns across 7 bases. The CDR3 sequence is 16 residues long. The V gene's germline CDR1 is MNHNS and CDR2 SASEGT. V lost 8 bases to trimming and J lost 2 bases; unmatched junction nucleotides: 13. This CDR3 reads CASRANSLADTDTQYF. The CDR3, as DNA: TGTGCCAGCCGGGCGAATTCGCTAGCGGACACAGATACGCAGTATTTT.

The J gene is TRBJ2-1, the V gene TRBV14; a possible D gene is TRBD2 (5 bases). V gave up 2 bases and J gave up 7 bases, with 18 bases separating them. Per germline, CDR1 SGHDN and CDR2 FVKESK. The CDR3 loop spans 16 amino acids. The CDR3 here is CASSQRGIPPENEQFF. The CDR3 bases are TGTGCCAGCAGCCAACGAGGGATCCCGCCGGAGAATGAGCAGTTCTTC.

The CDR3 protein is CASTPGGSSGNEQFF. DNA of the CDR3: TGTGCCAGCACCCCCGGCGGGAGCTCTGGGAATGAGCAGTTCTTC. The V and J genes are TRBV4-2 and TRBJ2-1, with 7 nucleotides matching TRBD2. V shed 7 bases, J shed 7 bases, and the junction held 13 bases outside the gene matches. The CDR3 contains 15 residues. Looked up from germline, CDR1 is LGHNA and CDR2 is YNFKEQ.

CDR3: CASIPFGLAGDEGNEQFF. In DNA, the CDR3 is TGTGCCAGCATTCCCTTCGGACTAGCGGGAGACGAAGGCAATGAGCAGTTCTTC. The chain uses TRBV6-7 and TRBJ2-1, with 13 bases matching TRBD2. TRBV6-7 qualifies as an ORF whose function is uncertain. The CDR3 consists of 18 residues. The V gene end was trimmed by 7 bases and the J gene end by 6 bases; junction bases not matched to a gene: 15.

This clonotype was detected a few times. The CDR3 loop is CASSEIVGGGQFF. The CDR3 nucleotides read TGTGCCAGCAGTGAAATTGTGGGGGGTGGGCAGTTCTTC. The J gene is TRBJ2-1, the V gene TRBV6-1; a possible D gene is TRBD2 (6 bases). CDR1 is MNHNS and CDR2 is SASEGT in the germline V gene. The CDR3 sequence is 13 residues long. V was trimmed by 2 bases and J by 12 bases, leaving 14 bases between them.

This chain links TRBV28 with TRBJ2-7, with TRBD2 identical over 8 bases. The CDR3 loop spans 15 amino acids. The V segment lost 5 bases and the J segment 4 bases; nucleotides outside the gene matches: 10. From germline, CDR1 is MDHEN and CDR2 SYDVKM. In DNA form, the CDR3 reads TGTGCCAGCAGTCTCCAAGGGCTAGCGGGTTACGAGCAGTACTTC. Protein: CASSLQGLAGYEQYF.